The clone carrying this T cell receptor beta chain was seen a single time. Its antigen is unidentified. It was with 60 Vbeta and 13 Jbeta primers that the PCR ran. Method: immunoSEQ multiplex PCR; TCRdb's copy keeps in-frame clones and lacks some. The sample carries fewer than 180,000 clones, more than 65% recorded once. The record originates from a study of cytomegalovirus exposure and HLA in healthy donors. Study-level results: Among TCR beta chains of equal frequency, HLA-associated ones were more clonally expanded in a later analysis. It has been reported that TCR beta sequences accurately predicted the HLA-A and HLA-B alleles of most subjects. After further analysis at a later stage, 17,000 or so TCR beta sequences were associated with HLA alleles at 0.05 false discovery rate.

The CDR3 spans 15 residues. V was shortened by 3 bases and J by 0 bases, with 9 bases between the two germline ends. Germline CDR1 MDHEN, CDR2 SYDVKM. This sequence joins TRBV28 and TRBJ1-3, with D unclear. The sequence came from a man in his forties or fifties in good health and CMV-seropositive. The sequenced sample was PBMCs. Here the CDR3 DNA reads TGTGCCAGCAGTTTGGAGTCTACCTCTGGAAACACCATATATTTT. Its translation: CASSLESTSGNTIYF.